This record concerns one T cell receptor beta chain sequence. This clonotype was counted between two and nine times. Its antigen is not yet known. No clone much larger than this one lies a single base away; base qualities are absent. Sequencing relied on an Illumina HiSeq 1500. TCRdb reanalyzed the raw reads on its own, using fastp at Q25 for trimming and MiXCR for clone calling, and kept in-frame beta chains. Rows are combined by CDR3 protein, so each entry shows the most common genes and DNA. Counted in this sample were 150,000 to 200,000 distinct CDR3 sequences; roughly a fifth of them appeared once. The ten top clones hold about 2.9% of the sample. This sample was included in a study of T cell repertoires in cytomegalovirus infection (dated by TCRdb to between 2017 and 2020). For context, the study as a whole: The HLA type of each donor mattered for the analysis, because public TCR beta signatures pointed to carriage of CMV infection along with the matching HLA type.

The germline V gene (reference sequence) provides CDR1 MNHNY and CDR2 SVGAGI. From V the trimming removes 8 bases and from J it removes 2 bases, while the gene matches leave 9 bases of the junction unaccounted for. The CDR3 goes from the cysteine to the phenylalanine over 15 residues. The DNA shown is the 45-base CDR3, in frame from base 1. Paper-wide results and their limitations: In both this cohort and an independent cohort of more than 350 donors, the cumulative frequency of public TCR beta family members distinguished carriers of CMV infection plus the relevant HLA type. The ex vivo response was dominated by HLA-C-restricted CMV-specific TCR beta clonotypes, and the single most frequent clonotype in two of eight donors was supplied by these HLA-C-restricted clonotypes.

The sequenced material came from PBMCs. This TCR was sampled from a human donor in good health (CMV status not recorded). Some clones in this sample may be carry-over from other donors' samples. Rearrangement joined TRBV6-6 to TRBJ1-1, and 9 junction bases match TRBD1. The DNA sequence reads TGTGCCAGCCCGTCGGAGGGACAGGGAAACACTGAAGCTTTCTTT. Its protein reads: CASPSEGQGNTEAFF.